The clone carrying this T cell receptor (beta chain) was recorded many times. What it binds is not known. A template switching step contributed a universal primer site, while unique molecular identifiers were present in the cDNA. MiXCR, applied by TCRdb to the 5' RACE reads, yields one record per CDR3 protein. The sample has 500,000 to 550,000 distinct CDR3 sequences; around 20% are singletons. These data belong to a study of identical twins. Study conclusions and caveats: Whereas memory repertoires showed no such difference, abundant cord blood beta clonotypes carried fewer insertions. Alpha sequences that were out-of-frame and twin-shared showed an excess of low generation probability.

This CDR3 region has 13 residues. Germline assignment: CDR1 SGHRS and CDR2 YFSETQ. The V end lost 0 bases, the J end lost 6 bases, and 6 bases lay between the germline ends. These data also formed part of another study, on T cells expressing NK-cell markers. That report adds: Nothing established the HCMV specificity of expanded NKG2C+ T cell clones.

The chain combines TRBV5-1 with TRBJ2-2, with D possibly matching TRBD2 (5 bases). Sequenced: CD4+ T cells sorted from blood. This sequence originates from a woman aged 18-30 years in good health. The CDR3 region has the DNA TGCGCCAGCAGCTTGGACGGGGCCGGGGAGCTGTTTTTT. It codes for CASSLDGAGELFF. The whole variable domain, remainder taken from reference TRBV5-1 and TRBJ2-2, is KAGVTQTPRYLIKTRGQQVTLSCSPISGHRSVSWYQQTPGQGLQFLFEYFSETQRNKGNFPGRFSGRQFSNSRSEMNVSTLELGDSALYLCASSLDGAGELFFGEGSRLTVL.